A selection of T cell receptor beta chains follows, all from one sample in a study of molecular identifiers for immune sequencing clone quantification. TCRdb recomputed calls from the PCR reads with MiXCR, one row per CDR3 protein. The data hold 490,000 or so distinct CDR3 sequences, with roughly 23% observed a single time. What was sequenced was naive CD8+ T cells from blood, with Jurkat cell RNA spiked in. The receptors shown here come from a human donor in good health. Some libraries in this study had Jurkat cell RNA spiked in. CDR3s include the opening cysteine and the closing phenylalanine or tryptophan. The D gene is left open where the match is weak. Size tells how often a clone was seen (once, few, many) or the class of an expanded clone, and some rows leave it out.

NA,few,TRBV5-6,TRBJ2-2,CASSFGGTGMGTGELFF,TGTGCCAGCAGCTTTGGGGGAACGGGGATGGGCACCGGGGAGCTGTTTTTT
TRBD2,many,TRBV13,TRBJ2-7,CASSSLAGSAYEQYF,TGTGCCAGCAGCTCACTAGCGGGGTCCGCCTACGAGCAGTACTTC
NA,NA,TRBV27,TRBJ2-2,CASQPGPTLTGELFF,TGTGCCAGCCAACCGGGACCGACGCTGACCGGGGAGCTGTTTTTT
NA,many,TRBV12-3/TRBV12-4,TRBJ2-2,CASSLVPGPGELFF,TGTGCCAGCAGTTTAGTCCCAGGCCCCGGGGAGCTGTTTTTT
TRBD2,NA,TRBV24-1,TRBJ2-3,CAASDPGTSGVAGPDTQYF,TGTGCCGCCAGTGACCCCGGGACTAGCGGGGTGGCAGGGCCAGATACGCAGTATTTT
TRBD1,NA,TRBV4-3,TRBJ1-5,CASSQDRAGGQPQHF,TGCGCCAGCAGCCAAGATCGGGCAGGGGGTCAGCCCCAGCATTTT
NA,few,TRBV11-2,TRBJ1-1,CASSLDLTRNTEAFF,TGTGCCAGCAGCTTAGATCTAACCCGAAACACTGAAGCTTTCTTT
NA,few,TRBV6-6,TRBJ2-1,CASSFSTTYNEQFF,TGTGCCAGCAGTTTCAGTACTACCTACAATGAGCAGTTCTTC
NA,many,TRBV7-9,TRBJ2-2,CASSTPRSGITGELFF,TGTGCCAGCAGCACTCCCCGGTCGGGGATAACCGGGGAGCTGTTTTTT
TRBD2,few,TRBV13,TRBJ2-6,CASSRYTSGGYSGANVLTF,TGTGCCAGCAGCCGATATACTAGCGGGGGCTACTCTGGGGCCAACGTCCTGACTTTC
TRBD2,few,TRBV10-3,TRBJ2-1,CAISETGTRSTNEQFF,TGTGCCATCAGTGAGACCGGGACTAGGAGCACCAATGAGCAGTTCTTC
NA,few,TRBV5-6,TRBJ1-6,CASSWPTGGNSPLHF,TGTGCCAGCAGCTGGCCTACAGGAGGGAATTCACCCCTCCACTTT
NA,NA,TRBV30,TRBJ2-7,CAWSASSGPYEQYF,TGTGCCTGGAGTGCCTCGTCGGGTCCCTACGAGCAGTACTTC
TRBD1,NA,TRBV4-1,TRBJ2-7,CASSQVVAGGYEQYF,TGCGCCAGCAGCCAAGTTGTGGCAGGGGGCTACGAGCAGTACTTC
TRBD1,NA,TRBV6-2/TRBV6-3,TRBJ1-6,CASSYTDRDSSSHNSPLHF,TGTGCCAGCAGTTACACAGACCGGGACAGCAGCTCCCATAATTCACCCCTCCACTTT
NA,NA,TRBV6-2/TRBV6-3,TRBJ1-1,CASSYSIRSTEAFF,TGTGCCAGCAGTTACTCGATCAGGTCCACTGAAGCTTTCTTT
NA,few,TRBV30,TRBJ2-1,CATADDNEQFF,TGTGCCACGGCGGACGACAATGAGCAGTTCTTC
TRBD1,NA,TRBV7-9,TRBJ2-7,CASSSTGQATYEQYF,TGTGCCAGCAGCTCCACGGGACAGGCAACCTACGAGCAGTACTTC
NA,many,TRBV2,TRBJ1-1,CASSEGRNTEAFF,TGTGCCAGCAGTGAGGGACGGAACACTGAAGCTTTCTTT
NA,NA,TRBV18,TRBJ2-3,CASSPDWRVTDTQYF,TGTGCCAGCTCACCTGACTGGCGGGTCACAGATACGCAGTATTTT
NA,NA,TRBV7-9,TRBJ2-2,CASSLAAPGPGDTGVLFF,TGTGCCAGCAGCTTAGCAGCCCCGGGACCAGGGGACACCGGGGTGCTGTTTTTC
TRBD2,NA,TRBV7-9,TRBJ2-1,CASSLASGGFGEQFF,TGTGCCAGCAGCTTAGCTAGCGGGGGGTTCGGTGAGCAGTTCTTC
NA,many,TRBV20-1,TRBJ2-5,CSAGEVSEPEETQYF,TGCAGTGCTGGCGAGGTTTCGGAGCCTGAAGAGACCCAGTACTTC
NA,few,TRBV4-3,TRBJ1-2,CASSPFDGNYGYTF,TGCGCCAGCAGCCCCTTCGACGGAAACTATGGCTACACCTTC
NA,NA,TRBV6-2/TRBV6-3,TRBJ2-7,CASRPGIYEQYF,TGTGCCAGCAGGCCAGGAATTTACGAGCAGTACTTC
TRBD2,NA,TRBV6-2/TRBV6-3,TRBJ2-7,CASSYRAGGAQYF,TGTGCCAGCAGTTATAGAGCGGGAGGGGCGCAGTACTTC
TRBD1,NA,TRBV4-1,TRBJ1-1,CASRDRTGTITEAFF,TGCGCCAGCAGGGACAGGACAGGGACGATTACTGAAGCTTTCTTT
NA,many,TRBV7-9,TRBJ2-7,CASSLGLGYEQYF,TGTGCCAGCAGCCTAGGCCTAGGCTACGAGCAGTACTTC
NA,few,TRBV28,TRBJ2-7,CASSLHGGPYEQYF,TGTGCCAGCAGTTTACACGGAGGCCCCTACGAGCAGTACTTC
TRBD2,NA,TRBV4-3,TRBJ2-7,CASSQDRLAGELSYEQYF,TGCGCCAGCAGCCAAGATAGGCTAGCGGGAGAGCTTTCCTACGAGCAGTACTTC
NA,few,TRBV7-2,TRBJ2-1,CASSLAKETYNEQFF,TGTGCCAGCAGCTTAGCGAAGGAAACCTACAATGAGCAGTTCTTC
NA,many,TRBV29-1,TRBJ1-1,CSVDNIRLHGVNTEAFF,TGCAGCGTTGACAATATAAGGTTGCACGGGGTGAACACTGAAGCTTTCTTT
TRBD2,few,TRBV6-5,TRBJ2-3,CASSPTVRGGGTDTQYF,TGTGCCAGCAGTCCGACCGTACGGGGGGGGGGCACAGATACGCAGTATTTT
NA,NA,TRBV14,TRBJ1-1,CASSLRFSSTEAFF,TGTGCCAGCAGCCTACGCTTTAGCTCCACTGAAGCTTTCTTT
NA,NA,TRBV15,TRBJ2-1,CATMGEGVYNERFF,TGTGCCACGATGGGCGAGGGGGTCTACAATGAGCGGTTCTTC
NA,few,TRBV12-5,TRBJ2-5,CASASRMEETQYF,TGTGCTAGTGCCAGCCGGATGGAGGAGACCCAGTACTTC
TRBD1,few,TRBV5-1,TRBJ2-7,CASSFPRDRVDEQYF,TGCGCCAGCAGCTTCCCCCGGGACAGGGTCGACGAGCAGTACTTC